One T cell receptor (beta chain) is described in this entry. Germline V lookup: CDR1 SNHLY, CDR2 FYNNEI. This CDR3 contains 14 residues. The J segment lost 5 bases and the V segment lost 6 bases, leaving 7 bases of the junction unmatched. All patients were mismatch repair deficient, assessed by either PCR or immunohistochemistry. Using immunoSEQ multiplex PCR, the repertoire was profiled, and TCRdb retains in-frame clones only, with some absent. The repertoire holds 11,000 to 15,000 clones, with around 83% as singletons. This sample stems from a study of PD-1 blockade in mismatch repair-deficient tumors. Across the study: Patients had roughly twelve mismatch repair-deficient cancer types, all previously treated and progressing.

This TCR was sampled from an adult with mismatch repair-deficient cancer. This material consisted of PBMCs, taken about 15 weeks after starting pembrolizumab. V usage is TRBV2 and J usage is TRBJ2-1; 7 bases agree with TRBD2. CDR3 loop: CASRAGTNDNEQFF. The CDR3 DNA reads as TGTGCCAGCAGGGCCGGGACTAACGACAATGAGCAGTTCTTC.